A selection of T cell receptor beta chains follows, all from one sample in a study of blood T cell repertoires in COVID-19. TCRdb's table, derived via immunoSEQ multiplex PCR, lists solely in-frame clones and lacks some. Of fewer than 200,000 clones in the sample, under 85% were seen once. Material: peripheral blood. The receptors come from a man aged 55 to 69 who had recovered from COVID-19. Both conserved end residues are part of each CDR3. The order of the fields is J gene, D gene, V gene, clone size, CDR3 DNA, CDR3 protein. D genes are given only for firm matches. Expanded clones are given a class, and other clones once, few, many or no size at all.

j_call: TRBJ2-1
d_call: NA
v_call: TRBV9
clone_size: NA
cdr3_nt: TGTGCCAGCAGCCTAGGGTGGGGCAGCGCCTACAATGAGCAGTTCTTC
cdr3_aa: CASSLGWGSAYNEQFF

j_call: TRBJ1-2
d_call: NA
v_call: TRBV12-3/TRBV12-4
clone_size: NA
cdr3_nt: TGTGCCAGCAGTTTAGAGAGAAATGGCTACACCTTC
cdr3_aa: CASSLERNGYTF

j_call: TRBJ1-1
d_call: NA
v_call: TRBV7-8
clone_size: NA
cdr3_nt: TGTGCCAGCAGCTTAATCCCCCAGGGGAACACTGAAGCTTTCTTT
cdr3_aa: CASSLIPQGNTEAFF

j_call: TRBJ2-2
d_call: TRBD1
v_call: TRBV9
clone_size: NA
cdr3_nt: TGTGCCAGCAGCTCAGAGGGGACAGGGGGCACCGGGGAGCTGTTTTTT
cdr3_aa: CASSSEGTGGTGELFF

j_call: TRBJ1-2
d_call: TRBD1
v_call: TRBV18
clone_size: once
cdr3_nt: TGTGCCAGCTCACCGGAGGGACAGGCTAAACCCCTAACCTTC
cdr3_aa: CASSPEGQAKPLTF

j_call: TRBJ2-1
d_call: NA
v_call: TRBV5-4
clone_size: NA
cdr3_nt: TGTGCCAGCAATCTGGGGGGCTCCTACAATGAGCAGTTCTTC
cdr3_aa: CASNLGGSYNEQFF

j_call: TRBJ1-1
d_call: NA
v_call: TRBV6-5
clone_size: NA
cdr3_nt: TGTGCCAGCAGTTCCCAGGGCAGGAAGAACACTGAAGCTTTCTTT
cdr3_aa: CASSSQGRKNTEAFF

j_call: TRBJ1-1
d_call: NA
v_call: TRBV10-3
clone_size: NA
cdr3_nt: TGTGCCATCAGTGAAGGCCGGGACTCTGGAACTGAAGCTTTCTTT
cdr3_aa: CAISEGRDSGTEAFF

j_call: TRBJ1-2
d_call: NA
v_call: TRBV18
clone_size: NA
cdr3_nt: TGTGCCAGCTCACCAGGACAAGACCATGGCTACACCTTC
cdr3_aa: CASSPGQDHGYTF

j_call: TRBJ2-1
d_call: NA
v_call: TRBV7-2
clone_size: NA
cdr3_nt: TGTGCCAGCAGCTTAGGGACTAACAATGAGCAGTTCTTC
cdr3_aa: CASSLGTNNEQFF

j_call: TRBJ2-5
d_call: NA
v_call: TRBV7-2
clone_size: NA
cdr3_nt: TGTGCCAGCAGCTTTCAGACGGGGTCCGGTGAGACCCAGTACTTC
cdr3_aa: CASSFQTGSGETQYF

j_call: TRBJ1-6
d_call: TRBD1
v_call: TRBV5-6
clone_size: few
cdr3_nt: TGTGCCAGCAGCTATAGGACAGGGGCTAATTCACCCCTCCACTTT
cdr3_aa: CASSYRTGANSPLHF

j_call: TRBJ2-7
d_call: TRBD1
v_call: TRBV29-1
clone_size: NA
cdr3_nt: TGCAGCGTTCAGACAGGGGGCTACGAGCAGTACTTC
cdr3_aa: CSVQTGGYEQYF

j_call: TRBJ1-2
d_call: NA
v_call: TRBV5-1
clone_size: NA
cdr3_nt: TGCGCCAGCAGCTTAGGCCTCCCGGCAGGTGGCTACACCTTC
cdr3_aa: CASSLGLPAGGYTF

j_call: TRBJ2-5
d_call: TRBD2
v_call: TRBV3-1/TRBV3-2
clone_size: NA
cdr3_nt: TGTGCCAGCAGCCAAGATACTAGCGGGGGTGATGAGACCCAGTACTTC
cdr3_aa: CASSQDTSGGDETQYF

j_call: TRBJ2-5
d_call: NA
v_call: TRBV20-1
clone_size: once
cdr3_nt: TGCAGTGCTACGAGGGAGACCCAGTACTTC
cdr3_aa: CSATRETQYF

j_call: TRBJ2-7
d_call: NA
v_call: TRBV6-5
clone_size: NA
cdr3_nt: TGTGCCAGTCTCCGCGACACCTACGAGCAGTACTTC
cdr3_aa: CASLRDTYEQYF

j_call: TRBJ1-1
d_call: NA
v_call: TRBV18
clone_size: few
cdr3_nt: TGTGCCAGCTCGTTCTCAGAGAACACTGAAGCTTTCTTT
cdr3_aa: CASSFSENTEAFF

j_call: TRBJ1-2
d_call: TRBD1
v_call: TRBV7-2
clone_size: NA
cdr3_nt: TGTGCCAGCAGTCCCGACAGGGACTATGGCTACACCTTC
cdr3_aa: CASSPDRDYGYTF

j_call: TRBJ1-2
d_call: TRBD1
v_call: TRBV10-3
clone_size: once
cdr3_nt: TGTGCCATCAGTGATTGGGACAGGGTTAACTATGGCTACACCTTC
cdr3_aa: CAISDWDRVNYGYTF

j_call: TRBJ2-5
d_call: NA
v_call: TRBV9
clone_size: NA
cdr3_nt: TGTGCCAGCAGCGTAGGAGCGACTACCGCCCTTCTAGAGACCCAGTACTTC
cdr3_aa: CASSVGATTALLETQYF

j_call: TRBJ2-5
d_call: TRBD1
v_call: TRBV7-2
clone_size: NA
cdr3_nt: TGTGCCAGCAGCCAAAGCATCTCCGGGACAGGGCCCTCTAAAGAGACCCAGTACTTC
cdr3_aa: CASSQSISGTGPSKETQYF

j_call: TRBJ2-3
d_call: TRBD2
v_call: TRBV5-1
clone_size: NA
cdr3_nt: TGCGCCAGCAGCGACCCTAGCGGGGACACAGATACGCAGTATTTT
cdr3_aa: CASSDPSGDTDTQYF

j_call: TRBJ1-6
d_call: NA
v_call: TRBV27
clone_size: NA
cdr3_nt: TGTGCCAGCGGCCTGCCGGGCTATAATTCACCCCTCCACTTT
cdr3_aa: CASGLPGYNSPLHF

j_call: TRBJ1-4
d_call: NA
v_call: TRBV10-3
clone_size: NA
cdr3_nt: TGTGCCATCAGTGAGTCGGAGGCAACTAATGAAAAACTGTTTTTT
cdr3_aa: CAISESEATNEKLFF

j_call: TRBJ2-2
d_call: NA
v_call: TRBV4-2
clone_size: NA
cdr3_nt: TGTGCCAGCAGCCCACAGACTAGTTCCGGGGAGCTGTTTTTT
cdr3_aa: CASSPQTSSGELFF

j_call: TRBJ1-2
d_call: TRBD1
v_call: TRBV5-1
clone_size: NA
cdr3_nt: TGCGCCAGCAGCTTGGTAAAGACAGGGGGCAACCAATATGGCTACACCTTC
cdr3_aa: CASSLVKTGGNQYGYTF

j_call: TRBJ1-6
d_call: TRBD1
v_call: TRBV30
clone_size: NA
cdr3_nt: TGTGCCTGGAGTGTACAGGGGGAGACTTCCCACTTT
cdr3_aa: CAWSVQGETSHF

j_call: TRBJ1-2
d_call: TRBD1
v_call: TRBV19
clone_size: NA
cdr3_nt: TGTGCCAGTAGTTTGCTCTTTGGACTTGGGACAGCTTTCCCGGGCTACACCTTC
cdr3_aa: CASSLLFGLGTAFPGYTF

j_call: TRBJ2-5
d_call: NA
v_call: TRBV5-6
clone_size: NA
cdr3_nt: TGTGCCAGCAGCTTGGCCGGGAGCCTGTACCAAGAGACCCAGTACTTC
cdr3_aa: CASSLAGSLYQETQYF

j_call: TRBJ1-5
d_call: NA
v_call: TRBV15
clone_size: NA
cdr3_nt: TGTGCCACCAGCAGAGATCTAAACCAGCCCCAGCATTTT
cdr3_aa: CATSRDLNQPQHF

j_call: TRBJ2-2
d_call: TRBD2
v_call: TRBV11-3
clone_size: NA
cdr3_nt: TGTGCCAGCAGCCCCGGCCGCGGGGGAGCGAACACCGGGGAGCTGTTTTTT
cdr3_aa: CASSPGRGGANTGELFF

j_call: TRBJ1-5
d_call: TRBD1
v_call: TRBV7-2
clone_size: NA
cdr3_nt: TGTGCCAGCAGCACGGGACAGGGGAATCAGCCCCAGCATTTT
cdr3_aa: CASSTGQGNQPQHF

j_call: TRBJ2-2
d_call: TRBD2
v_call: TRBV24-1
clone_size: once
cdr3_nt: TGTGCCACCAGCGATTGGGCTAGCGGGGCTACCGGGGAGCTGTTTTTT
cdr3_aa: CATSDWASGATGELFF

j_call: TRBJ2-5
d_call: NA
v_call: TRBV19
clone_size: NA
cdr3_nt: TGTGCCAGTAGCCCAGCGCCTGGAGGAGAGACCCAGTACTTC
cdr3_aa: CASSPAPGGETQYF

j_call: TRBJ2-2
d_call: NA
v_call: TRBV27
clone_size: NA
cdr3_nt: TGTGCCAGCACCCTGACAGGTAGCAGGGTAGGGACCGGGGAGCTGTTTTTT
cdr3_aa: CASTLTGSRVGTGELFF

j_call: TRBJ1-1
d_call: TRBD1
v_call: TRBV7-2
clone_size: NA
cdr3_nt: TGTGCCAGCAGCTTAACACAGGGGAGCACTGAAGCTTTCTTT
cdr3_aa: CASSLTQGSTEAFF

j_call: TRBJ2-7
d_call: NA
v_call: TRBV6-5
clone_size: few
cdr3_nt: TGTGCCAGCAGTTACTCACCAGGGCCCTACGAGCAGTACTTC
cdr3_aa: CASSYSPGPYEQYF

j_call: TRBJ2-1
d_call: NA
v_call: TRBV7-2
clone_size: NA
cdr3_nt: TGTGCCAGCAGCTTGGCCCGCTCCTACAATGAGCAGTTCTTC
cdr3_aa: CASSLARSYNEQFF

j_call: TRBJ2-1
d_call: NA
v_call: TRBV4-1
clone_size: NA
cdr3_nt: TGCGCCAGCAGCCAAGGAGCCAGGGTGGTCAATGAGCAGTTCTTC
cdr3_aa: CASSQGARVVNEQFF

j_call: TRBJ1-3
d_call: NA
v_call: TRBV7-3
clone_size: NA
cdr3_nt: TGTGCCAGCAGCGAAACAGGGTTTCCTGGAAACACCATATATTTT
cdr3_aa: CASSETGFPGNTIYF

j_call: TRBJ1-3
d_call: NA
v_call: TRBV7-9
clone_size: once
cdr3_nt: TGTGCCAGCAGCTTCTCCAGCTCTGGAAACACCATATATTTT
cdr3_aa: CASSFSSSGNTIYF

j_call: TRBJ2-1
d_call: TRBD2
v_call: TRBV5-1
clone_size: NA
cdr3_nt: TGCGCCAGCAGCTTGGGGCTAGCGGCCTACAATGAGCAGTTCTTC
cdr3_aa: CASSLGLAAYNEQFF

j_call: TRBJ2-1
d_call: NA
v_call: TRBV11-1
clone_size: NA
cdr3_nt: TGTGCCAGCAGCCCCCTTAGTGCGGCATCTGGTGAGGGGTTCTTC
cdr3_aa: CASSPLSAASGEGFF

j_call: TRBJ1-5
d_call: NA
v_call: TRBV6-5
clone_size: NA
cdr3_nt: TGTGCCAGCAGCATCGGACGGGGGGCGCCCCAGCATTTT
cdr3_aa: CASSIGRGAPQHF

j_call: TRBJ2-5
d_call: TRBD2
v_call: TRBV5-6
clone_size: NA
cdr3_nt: TGTGCCAGCAGCTCCGGGGGGGTCCCCCAAGAGACCCAGTACTTC
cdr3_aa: CASSSGGVPQETQYF

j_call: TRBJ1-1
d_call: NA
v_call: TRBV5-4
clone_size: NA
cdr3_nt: TGTGCCAGCAGCTTGGGGGGGCACACTGAAGCTTTCTTT
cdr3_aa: CASSLGGHTEAFF

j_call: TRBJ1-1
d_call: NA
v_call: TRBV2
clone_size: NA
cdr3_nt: TGTGCCAGCAAACAGGGAGAAGTGGGCACTGAAGCTTTCTTT
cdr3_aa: CASKQGEVGTEAFF

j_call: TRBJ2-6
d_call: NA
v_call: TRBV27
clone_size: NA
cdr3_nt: TGTGCCAGCAGTTCCCCCTCGGGGTCGGGTTTTGGAGGGGCCAACGTCCTGACTTTC
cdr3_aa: CASSSPSGSGFGGANVLTF

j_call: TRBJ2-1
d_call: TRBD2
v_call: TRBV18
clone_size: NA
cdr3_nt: TGTGCCAGCTCTCCCTCTGAAGCGGGGGGGCCTAATGAGCAGTTCTTC
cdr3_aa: CASSPSEAGGPNEQFF

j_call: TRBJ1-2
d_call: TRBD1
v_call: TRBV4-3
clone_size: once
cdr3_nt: TGCGCCAGCAGCCAAGACAGGACAGGCCATGGCTACACCTTC
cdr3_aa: CASSQDRTGHGYTF

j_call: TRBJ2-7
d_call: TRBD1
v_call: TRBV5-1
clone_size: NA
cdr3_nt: TGCGCCAGCAGCTTGTCGCCAGGGGGCTTCGAGCAGTACTTC
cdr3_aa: CASSLSPGGFEQYF

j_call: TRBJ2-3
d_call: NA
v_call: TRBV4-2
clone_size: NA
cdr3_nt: TGTGCCAGCAGCCAAGGGCTAGCAGACACAGATACGCAGTATTTT
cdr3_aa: CASSQGLADTDTQYF

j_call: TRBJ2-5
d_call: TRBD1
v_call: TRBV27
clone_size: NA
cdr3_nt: TGTGCCAGCAGAGACACAGGGGCCCGGGAGACCCAGTACTTC
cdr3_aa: CASRDTGARETQYF

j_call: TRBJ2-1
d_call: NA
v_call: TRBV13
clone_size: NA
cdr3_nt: TGTGCCAGCAGCTTAGTAGGGAGCTCCTACAATGAGCAGTTCTTC
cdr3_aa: CASSLVGSSYNEQFF

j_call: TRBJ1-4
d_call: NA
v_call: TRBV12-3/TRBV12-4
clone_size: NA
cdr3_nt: TGTGCCAGCAGTCCCCTATGGGAAAAACTGTTTTTT
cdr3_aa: CASSPLWEKLFF

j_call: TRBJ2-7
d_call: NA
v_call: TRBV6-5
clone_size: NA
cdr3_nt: TGTGCCAGCATCCCGAACGGAGGGATGTACGAGCAGTACTTC
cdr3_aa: CASIPNGGMYEQYF